A selection of T cell receptor beta chains follows, all from one sample in a study of T cells in Graves' hyperthyroidism and ophthalmopathy. Using its own MiXCR run on the multiplex PCR reads, TCRdb lists one record per CDR3 protein. The sample holds about 370,000 distinct CDR3 sequences; 12% to 15% are singletons and the top ten take around 20%. Sequenced material: blood. These receptors all stem from a woman aged 60-75 years with Graves' ophthalmopathy. Both conserved end residues are part of each CDR3. Fields, in order: clone size, D gene, V gene, J gene, CDR3 protein, CDR3 DNA. D genes are given only for firm matches. Size is omitted from some rows. Given values are once, few, many or a class for expanded clones.

>.|.|TRBV5-4|TRBJ1-2
CASSPGGMTNYGYTF
TGTGCCAGCAGCCCGGGCGGCATGACTAACTATGGCTACACCTTC
>few|TRBD1|TRBV20-1|TRBJ2-1
CSAGQVEQFF
TGCAGTGCTGGACAGGTGGAGCAGTTCTTC
>many|.|TRBV4-1|TRBJ2-7
CASSQVGFVSGEQYF
TGCGCCAGCAGCCAAGTAGGGTTTGTGTCGGGCGAGCAGTACTTC
>.|.|TRBV11-2|TRBJ1-2
CASSFLEGVNYGYTF
TGTGCCAGCAGCTTTTTGGAGGGTGTTAACTATGGCTACACCTTC
>.|TRBD1|TRBV7-2|TRBJ1-4
CASSSPPGQGAFGEKLFF
TGTGCCAGCAGCTCCCCCCCGGGACAGGGGGCCTTCGGTGAAAAACTGTTTTTT
>.|TRBD1|TRBV12-3/TRBV12-4|TRBJ1-2
CASSLTSAGQGDYGYTF
TGTGCCAGCAGCCTTACTAGCGCGGGACAGGGGGACTATGGCTACACCTTC
>few|TRBD2|TRBV27|TRBJ2-5
CASRWGTSGSLGETQYF
TGTGCCAGCCGCTGGGGAACTAGCGGGAGTTTAGGGGAGACCCAGTACTTC
>.|TRBD1|TRBV5-1|TRBJ2-7
CACSVRQGAYEQYF
TGCGCCTGCAGCGTGCGACAGGGGGCCTACGAGCAGTACTTC
>many|.|TRBV10-2|TRBJ1-5
CASDFSSNQPQHF
TGCGCCAGCGACTTCTCTAGCAATCAGCCCCAGCATTTT
>few|.|TRBV27|TRBJ2-3
CASSLVGAGTDTQYF
TGTGCCAGCAGTTTAGTAGGGGCGGGCACAGATACGCAGTATTTT
>.|.|TRBV6-1|TRBJ2-5
CASTTRQIGETQYF
TGTGCCAGCACCACGCGGCAAATCGGGGAGACCCAGTACTTC
>.|TRBD2|TRBV7-2|TRBJ2-1
CASSYRGGGSSYNEQSF
TGTGCCAGCAGCTACCGAGGAGGCGGGAGCTCCTACAATGAGCAGTCCTTC
>many|TRBD2|TRBV24-1|TRBJ2-7
CATSEGLGRNYEQYF
TGTGCCACCAGTGAGGGACTAGGACGCAACTACGAGCAGTACTTC
>few|.|TRBV19|TRBJ2-4
CASSGPVGYIQYF
TGTGCCAGTAGTGGTCCAGTTGGTTACATTCAGTACTTC
>many|.|TRBV20-1|TRBJ2-3
CSARDWRGSTDTQYF
TGCAGTGCTAGAGATTGGCGGGGCAGCACAGATACGCAGTATTTT
>many|.|TRBV27|TRBJ2-5
CASSSQGAQETQYF
TGTGCCAGCTCCTCACAGGGAGCCCAAGAGACCCAGTACTTC
>many|TRBD2|TRBV12-3/TRBV12-4|TRBJ2-1
CASSLREGNEQFF
TGTGCCAGCAGTTTACGGGAGGGCAATGAGCAGTTCTTC